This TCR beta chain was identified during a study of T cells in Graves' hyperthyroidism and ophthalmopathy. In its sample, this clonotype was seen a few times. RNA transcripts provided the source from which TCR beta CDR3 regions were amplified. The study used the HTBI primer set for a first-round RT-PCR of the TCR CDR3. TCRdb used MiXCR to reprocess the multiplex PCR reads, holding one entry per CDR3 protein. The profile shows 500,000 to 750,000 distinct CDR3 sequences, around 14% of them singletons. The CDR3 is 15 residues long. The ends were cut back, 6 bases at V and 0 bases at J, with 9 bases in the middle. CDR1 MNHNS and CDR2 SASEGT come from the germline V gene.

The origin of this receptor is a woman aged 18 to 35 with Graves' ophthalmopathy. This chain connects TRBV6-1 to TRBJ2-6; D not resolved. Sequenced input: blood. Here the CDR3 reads CASRSDNSGANVLTF. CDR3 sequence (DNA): TGTGCCAGCAGGTCCGACAACTCTGGGGCCAACGTCCTGACTTTC.